Below, 2 T cell receptor beta chains from the same sample are listed, as sequenced in a study of T cell changes during pregnancy in multiple sclerosis. TCRdb's table, derived via immunoSEQ multiplex PCR, lists solely in-frame clones and lacks some. The table records around 62,000 clones, 80% to 90% of them present only once. Source: peripheral blood, taken in the first trimester of pregnancy. These receptors were collected from a female donor with multiple sclerosis, enrolled in a pregnancy study.

The rearrangement joins TRBV4-2 to TRBJ2-7; 8 bases map to TRBD2. The CDR3 loop spans 17 amino acids. The germline CDR1 and CDR2 sequences are LGHNA and YNFKEQ. Germline trimming cut 3 bases from V and 6 bases from J; bases unmatched to any gene: 16. The CDR3 nucleotides are TGTGCCAGCAGCCAGGTACCCTGGGGAGCGGGAGTTTTCGAGCAGTACTTC. It is translated as CASSQVPWGAGVFEQYF.

The chain employs TRBV7-8 and TRBJ1-2; 8 nucleotides match TRBD1. CDR1 and CDR2 (germline): SGHVS, FQNEAQ. The V and J ends lost 2 bases and 7 bases, in that order; junction bases with no gene match: 6. The CDR3 length is 14 residues. The CDR3 sequence is CASSLRTRGRGYTF. Here the CDR3 DNA reads TGTGCCAGCAGCTTAAGGACCAGGGGGCGTGGCTACACCTTC.